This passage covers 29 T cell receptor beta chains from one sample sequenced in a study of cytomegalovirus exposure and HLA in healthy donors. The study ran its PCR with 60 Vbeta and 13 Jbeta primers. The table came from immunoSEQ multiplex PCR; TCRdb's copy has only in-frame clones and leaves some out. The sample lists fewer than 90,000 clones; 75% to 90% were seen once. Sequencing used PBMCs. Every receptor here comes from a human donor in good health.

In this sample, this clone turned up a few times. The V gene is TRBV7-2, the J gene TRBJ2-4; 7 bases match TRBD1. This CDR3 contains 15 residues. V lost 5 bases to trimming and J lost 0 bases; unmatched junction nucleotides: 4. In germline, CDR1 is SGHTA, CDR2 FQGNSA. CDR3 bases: TGTGCCAGCAGCCTAGGGACAGTAGCCAAAAACATTCAGTACTTC. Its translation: CASSLGTVAKNIQYF. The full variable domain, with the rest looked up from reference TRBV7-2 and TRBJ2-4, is GAGVSQSPSNKVTEKGKDVELRCDPISGHTALYWYRQSLGQGLEFLIYFQGNSAPDKSGLPSDRFSAERTGGSVSTLTIQRTQQEDSAVYLCASSLGTVAKNIQYFGAGTRLSVL.

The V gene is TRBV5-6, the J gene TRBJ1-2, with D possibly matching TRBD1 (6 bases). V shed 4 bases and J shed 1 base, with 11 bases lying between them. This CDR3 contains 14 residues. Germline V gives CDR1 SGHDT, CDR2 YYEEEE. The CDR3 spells CASSGTRINYGYTF. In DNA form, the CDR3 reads TGTGCCAGCAGCGGGACACGGATTAACTATGGCTACACCTTC.

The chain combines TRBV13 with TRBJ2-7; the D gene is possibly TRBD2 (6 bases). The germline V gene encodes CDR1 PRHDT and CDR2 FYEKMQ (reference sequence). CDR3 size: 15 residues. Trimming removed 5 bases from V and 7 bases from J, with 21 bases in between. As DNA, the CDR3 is TGTGCCAGCAGCCGGAGTCCGGGACTCCACGGAGAGCAGTACTTC. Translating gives CASSRSPGLHGEQYF.

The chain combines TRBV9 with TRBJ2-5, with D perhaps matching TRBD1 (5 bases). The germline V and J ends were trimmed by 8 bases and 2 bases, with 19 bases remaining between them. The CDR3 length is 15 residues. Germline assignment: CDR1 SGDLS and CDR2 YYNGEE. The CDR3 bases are TGTGCCAGTAGCTTCCTGGGGCAGACACAAGAGACCCAGTACTTC. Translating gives CASSFLGQTQETQYF. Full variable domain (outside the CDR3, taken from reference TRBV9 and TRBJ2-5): DSGVTQTPKHLITATGQRVTLRCSPRSGDLSVYWYQQSLDQGLQFLIQYYNGEERAKGNILERFSAQQFPDLHSELNLSSLELGDSALYFCASSFLGQTQETQYFGPGTRLLVL.

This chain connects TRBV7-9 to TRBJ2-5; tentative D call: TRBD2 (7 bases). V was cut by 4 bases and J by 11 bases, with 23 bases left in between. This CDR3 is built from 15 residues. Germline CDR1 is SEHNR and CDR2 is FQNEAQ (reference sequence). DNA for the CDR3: TGTGCCAGCAGCTCCAACCAAGGGGGGGCAAGGGAGCAGTACTTC. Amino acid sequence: CASSSNQGGAREQYF.

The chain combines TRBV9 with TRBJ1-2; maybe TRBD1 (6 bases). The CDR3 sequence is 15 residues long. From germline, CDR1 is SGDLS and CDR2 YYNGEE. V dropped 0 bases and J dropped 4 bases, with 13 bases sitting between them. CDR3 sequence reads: CASSVGWGRAYGYTF. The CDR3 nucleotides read TGTGCCAGCAGCGTAGGCTGGGGGCGCGCCTATGGCTACACCTTC.

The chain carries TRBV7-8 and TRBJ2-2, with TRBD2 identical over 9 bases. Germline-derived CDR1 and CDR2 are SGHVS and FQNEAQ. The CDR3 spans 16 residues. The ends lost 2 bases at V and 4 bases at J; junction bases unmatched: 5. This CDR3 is CASSLMRGGGTGELFF. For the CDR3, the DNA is TGTGCCAGCAGCTTAATGCGGGGGGGTGGCACCGGGGAGCTGTTTTTT.

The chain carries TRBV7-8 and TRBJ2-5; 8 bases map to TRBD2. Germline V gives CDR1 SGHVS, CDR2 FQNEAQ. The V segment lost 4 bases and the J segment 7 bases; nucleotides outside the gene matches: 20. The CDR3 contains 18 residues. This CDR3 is CASSSPAGGGRRHATQYF. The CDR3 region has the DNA TGTGCCAGCAGCTCCCCGGCGGGGGGCGGGCGGCGTCACGCGACCCAGTACTTC.

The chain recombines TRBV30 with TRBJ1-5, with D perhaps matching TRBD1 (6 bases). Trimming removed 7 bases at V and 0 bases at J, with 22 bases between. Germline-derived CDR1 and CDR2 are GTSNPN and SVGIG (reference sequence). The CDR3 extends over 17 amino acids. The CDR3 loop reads CASGGNLPSYSNQPQHF. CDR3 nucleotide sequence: TGTGCCTCGGGGGGCAACCTACCCAGTTATAGCAATCAGCCCCAGCATTTT.

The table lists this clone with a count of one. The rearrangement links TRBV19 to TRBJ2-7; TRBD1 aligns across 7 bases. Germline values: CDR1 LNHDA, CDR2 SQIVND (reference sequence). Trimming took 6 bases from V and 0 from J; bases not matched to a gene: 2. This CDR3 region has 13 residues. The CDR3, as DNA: TGTGCCAGTAGGGACAGGCGCTCCTACGAGCAGTACTTC. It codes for CASRDRRSYEQYF.

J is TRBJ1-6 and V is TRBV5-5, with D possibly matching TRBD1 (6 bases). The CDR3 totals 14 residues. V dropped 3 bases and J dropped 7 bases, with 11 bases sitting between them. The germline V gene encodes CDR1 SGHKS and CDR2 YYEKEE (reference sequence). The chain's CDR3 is CASSWGTLNSPLHF. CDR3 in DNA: TGTGCCAGCAGCTGGGGGACACTGAATTCACCCCTCCACTTT.

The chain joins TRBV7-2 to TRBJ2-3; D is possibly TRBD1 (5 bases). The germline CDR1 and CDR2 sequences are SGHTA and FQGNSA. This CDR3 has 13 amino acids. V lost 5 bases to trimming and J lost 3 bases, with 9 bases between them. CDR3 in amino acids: CASSARQTDTQYF. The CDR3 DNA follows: TGTGCCAGCAGCGCGAGACAGACAGATACGCAGTATTTT.

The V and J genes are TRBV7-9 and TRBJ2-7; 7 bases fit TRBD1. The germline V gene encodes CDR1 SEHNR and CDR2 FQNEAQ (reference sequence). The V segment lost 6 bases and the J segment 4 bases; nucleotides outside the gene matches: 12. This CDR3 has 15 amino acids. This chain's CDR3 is CASRKPGQTLYEQYF. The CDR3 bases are TGTGCCAGCAGGAAGCCGGGACAGACCCTTTACGAGCAGTACTTC.

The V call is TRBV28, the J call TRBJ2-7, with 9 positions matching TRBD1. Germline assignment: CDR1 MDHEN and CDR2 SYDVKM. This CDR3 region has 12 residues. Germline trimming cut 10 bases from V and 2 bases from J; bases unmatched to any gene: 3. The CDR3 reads CAIRDRAYEQYF. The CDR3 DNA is TGTGCCATTCGGGACAGGGCCTACGAGCAGTACTTC.

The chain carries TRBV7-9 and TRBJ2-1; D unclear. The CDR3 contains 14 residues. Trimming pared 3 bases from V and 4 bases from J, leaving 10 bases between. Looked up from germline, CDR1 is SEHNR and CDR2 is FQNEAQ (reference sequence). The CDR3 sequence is CASSFVLGYNEQFF. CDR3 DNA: TGTGCCAGCAGCTTCGTTCTCGGGTACAATGAGCAGTTCTTC.

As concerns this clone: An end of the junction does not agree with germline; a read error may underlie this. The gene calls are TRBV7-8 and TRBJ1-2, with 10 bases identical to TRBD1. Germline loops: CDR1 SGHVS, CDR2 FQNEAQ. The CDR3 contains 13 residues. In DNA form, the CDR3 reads TGTGCCAGCAGCTTCGGACAGGGGGATGGCTACCCCTTC. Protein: CASSFGQGDGYPF.

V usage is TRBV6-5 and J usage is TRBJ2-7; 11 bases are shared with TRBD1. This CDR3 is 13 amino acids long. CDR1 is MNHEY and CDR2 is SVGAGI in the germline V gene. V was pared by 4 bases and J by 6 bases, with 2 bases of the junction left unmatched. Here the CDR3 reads CASSSGTGGEQYF. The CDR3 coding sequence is TGTGCCAGCAGTTCCGGGACAGGGGGCGAGCAGTACTTC.

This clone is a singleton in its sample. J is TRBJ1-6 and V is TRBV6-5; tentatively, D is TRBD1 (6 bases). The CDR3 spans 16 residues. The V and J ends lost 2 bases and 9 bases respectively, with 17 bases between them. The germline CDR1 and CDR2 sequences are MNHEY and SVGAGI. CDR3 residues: CASSYAGTISGSPLHF. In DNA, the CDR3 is TGTGCCAGCAGTTACGCTGGGACAATCAGCGGTTCACCCCTCCACTTT.

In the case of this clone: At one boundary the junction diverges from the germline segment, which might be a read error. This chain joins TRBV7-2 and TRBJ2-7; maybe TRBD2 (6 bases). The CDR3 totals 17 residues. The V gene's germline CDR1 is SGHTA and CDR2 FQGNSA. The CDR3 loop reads CANSLPGDWSPYYEQYF. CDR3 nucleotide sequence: TGTGCCAACAGCTTACCGGGGGACTGGTCCCCCTACTACGAGCAGTACTTC.

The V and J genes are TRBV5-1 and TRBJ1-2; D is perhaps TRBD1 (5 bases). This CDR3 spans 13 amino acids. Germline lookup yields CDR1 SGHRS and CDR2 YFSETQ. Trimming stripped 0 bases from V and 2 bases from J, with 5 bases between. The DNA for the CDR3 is TGCGCCAGCAGCTTGGAGGGGAACTATGGCTACACCTTC. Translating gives CASSLEGNYGYTF.

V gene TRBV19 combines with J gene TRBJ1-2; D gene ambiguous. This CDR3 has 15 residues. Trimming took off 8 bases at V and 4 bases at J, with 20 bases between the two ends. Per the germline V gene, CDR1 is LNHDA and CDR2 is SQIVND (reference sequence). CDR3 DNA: TGTGCCAGTTCCCGGTATTGGGGAGGCTCCTATGGCTACACCTTC. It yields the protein CASSRYWGGSYGYTF.

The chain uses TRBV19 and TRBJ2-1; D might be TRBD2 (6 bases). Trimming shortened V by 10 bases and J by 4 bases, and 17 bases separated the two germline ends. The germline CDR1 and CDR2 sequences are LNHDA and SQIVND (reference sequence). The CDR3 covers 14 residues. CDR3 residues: CATGRDRGYNEQFF. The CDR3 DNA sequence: TGTGCCACCGGGCGGGACCGGGGGTACAATGAGCAGTTCTTC. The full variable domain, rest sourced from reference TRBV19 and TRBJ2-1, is DGGITQSPKYLFRKEGQNVTLSCEQNLNHDAMYWYRQDPGQGLRLIYYSQIVNDFQKGDIAEGYSVSREKKESFPLTVTSAQKNPTAFYLCATGRDRGYNEQFFGPGTRLTVL.

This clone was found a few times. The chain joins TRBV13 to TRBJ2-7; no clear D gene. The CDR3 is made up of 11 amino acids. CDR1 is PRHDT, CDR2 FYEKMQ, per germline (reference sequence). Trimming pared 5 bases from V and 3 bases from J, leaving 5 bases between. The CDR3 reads CASSGFYEQYF. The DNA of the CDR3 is TGTGCCAGCAGCGGCTTCTACGAGCAGTACTTC.

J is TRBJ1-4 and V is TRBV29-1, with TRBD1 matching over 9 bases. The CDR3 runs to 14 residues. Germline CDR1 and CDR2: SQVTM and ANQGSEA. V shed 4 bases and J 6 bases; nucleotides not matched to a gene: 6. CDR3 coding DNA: TGCAGCGTTGGAGAAGGGACAGGGCATGAAAAACTGTTTTTT. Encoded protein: CSVGEGTGHEKLFF.

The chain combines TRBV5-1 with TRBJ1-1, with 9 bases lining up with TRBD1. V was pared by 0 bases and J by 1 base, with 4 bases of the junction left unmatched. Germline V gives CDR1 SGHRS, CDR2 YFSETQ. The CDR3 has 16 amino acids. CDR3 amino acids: CASSLVPGQGNTEAFF. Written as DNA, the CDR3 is TGCGCCAGCAGCTTGGTCCCGGGACAGGGGAACACTGAAGCTTTCTTT.

CDR3 residues: CTSSQLQPRDRDYEQYF. The CDR3 DNA reads TGCACCAGCAGCCAACTCCAGCCCCGGGACAGGGACTACGAGCAGTACTTC. This chain joins TRBV1 and TRBJ2-7; the table's D call, TRBD1, was not checked against the DNA. TRBV1 has pseudogene status. This CDR3 is 17 amino acids long.

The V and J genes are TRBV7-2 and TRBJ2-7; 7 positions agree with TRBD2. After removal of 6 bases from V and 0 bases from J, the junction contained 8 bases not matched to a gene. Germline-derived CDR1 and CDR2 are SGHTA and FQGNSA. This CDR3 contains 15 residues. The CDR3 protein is CASRPGGGSSYEQYF. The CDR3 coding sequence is TGTGCCAGCAGACCGGGCGGGGGTAGCTCCTACGAGCAGTACTTC.

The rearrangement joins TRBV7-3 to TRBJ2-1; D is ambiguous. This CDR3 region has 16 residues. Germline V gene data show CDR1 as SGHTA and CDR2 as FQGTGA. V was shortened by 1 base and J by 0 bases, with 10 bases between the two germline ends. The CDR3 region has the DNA TGTGCCAGCAGCTTAATGGGCATCAGCTCCTACAATGAGCAGTTCTTC. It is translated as CASSLMGISSYNEQFF. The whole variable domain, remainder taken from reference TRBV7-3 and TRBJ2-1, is GAGVSQTPSNKVTEKGKYVELRCDPISGHTALYWYRQSLGQGPEFLIYFQGTGAADDSGLPNDRFFAVRPEGSVSTLKIQRTERGDSAVYLCASSLMGISSYNEQFFGPGTRLTVL.

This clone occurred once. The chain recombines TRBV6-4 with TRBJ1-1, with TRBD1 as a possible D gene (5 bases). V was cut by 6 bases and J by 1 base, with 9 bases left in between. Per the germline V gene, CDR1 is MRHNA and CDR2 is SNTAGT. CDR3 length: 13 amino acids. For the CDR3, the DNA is TGTGCCAGCAGAGCGACAGCGAACACTGAAGCTTTCTTT. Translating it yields CASRATANTEAFF.